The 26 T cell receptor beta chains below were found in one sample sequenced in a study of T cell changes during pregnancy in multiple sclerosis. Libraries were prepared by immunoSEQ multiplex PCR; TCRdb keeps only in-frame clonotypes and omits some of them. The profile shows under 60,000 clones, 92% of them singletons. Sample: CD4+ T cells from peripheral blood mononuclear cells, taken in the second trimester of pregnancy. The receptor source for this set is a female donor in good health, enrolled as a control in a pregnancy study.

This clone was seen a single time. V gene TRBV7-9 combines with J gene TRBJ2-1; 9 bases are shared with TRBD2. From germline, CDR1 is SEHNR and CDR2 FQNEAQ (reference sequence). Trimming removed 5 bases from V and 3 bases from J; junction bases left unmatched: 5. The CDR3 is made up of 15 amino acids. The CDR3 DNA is TGTGCCAGCAGCCAGCGGGGGGCCGTCTACAATGAGCAGTTCTTC. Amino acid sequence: CASSQRGAVYNEQFF.

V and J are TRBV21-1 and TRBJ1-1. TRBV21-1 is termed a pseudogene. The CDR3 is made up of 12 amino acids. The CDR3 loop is CASSNRNTEAFF. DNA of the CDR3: TGTGCCAGCAGCAATCGGAACACTGAAGCTTTCTTT.

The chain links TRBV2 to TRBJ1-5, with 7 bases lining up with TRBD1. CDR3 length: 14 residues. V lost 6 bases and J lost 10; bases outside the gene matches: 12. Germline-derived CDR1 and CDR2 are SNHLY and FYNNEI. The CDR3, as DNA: TGTGCCAGCAGCAACCGGGACAGAGCATTTCCCCAGCATTTT. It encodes CASSNRDRAFPQHF. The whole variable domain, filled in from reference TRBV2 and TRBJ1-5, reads EPEVTQTPSHQVTQMGQEVILRCVPISNHLYFYWYRQILGQKVEFLVSFYNNEISEKSEIFDDQFSVERPDGSNFTLKIRSTKLEDSAMYFCASSNRDRAFPQHFGDGTRLSIL.

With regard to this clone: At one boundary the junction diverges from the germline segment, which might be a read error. The chain's CDR3 is CASSLRVPEQFF. DNA of the CDR3: TGTGCTAGCAGCTTACGGGTTCCTGAGCAGTTCTTC. The chain has TRBV7-7 and TRBJ2-1; D unresolved. Germline V gives CDR1 SSHAT, CDR2 FNYEAQ (reference sequence). The CDR3 runs to 12 residues.

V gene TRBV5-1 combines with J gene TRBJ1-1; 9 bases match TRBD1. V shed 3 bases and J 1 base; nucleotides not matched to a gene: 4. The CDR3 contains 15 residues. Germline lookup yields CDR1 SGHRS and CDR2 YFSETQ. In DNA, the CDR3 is TGCGCCAGCAGCTCTCGGACAGGGGCGAACACTGAAGCTTTCTTT. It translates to CASSSRTGANTEAFF.

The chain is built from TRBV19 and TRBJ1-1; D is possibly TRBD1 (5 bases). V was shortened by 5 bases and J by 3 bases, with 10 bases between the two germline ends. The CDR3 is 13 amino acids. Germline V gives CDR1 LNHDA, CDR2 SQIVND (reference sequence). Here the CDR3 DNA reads TGTGCCAGTAGTGTCGGACAATACACTGAAGCTTTCTTT. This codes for CASSVGQYTEAFF.

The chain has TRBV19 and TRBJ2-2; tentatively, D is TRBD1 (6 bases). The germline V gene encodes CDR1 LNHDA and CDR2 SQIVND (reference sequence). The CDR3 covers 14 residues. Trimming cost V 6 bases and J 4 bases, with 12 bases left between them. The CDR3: CASSPRGGTGELFF. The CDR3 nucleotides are TGTGCCAGTAGCCCCAGGGGCGGCACCGGGGAGCTGTTTTTT.

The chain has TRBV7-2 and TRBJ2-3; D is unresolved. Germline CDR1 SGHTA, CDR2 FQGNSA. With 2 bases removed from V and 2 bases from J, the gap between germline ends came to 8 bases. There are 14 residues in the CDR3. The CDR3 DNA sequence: TGTGCCAGCAGCTTATCTTACTACACAGATACGCAGTATTTT. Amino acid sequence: CASSLSYYTDTQYF.

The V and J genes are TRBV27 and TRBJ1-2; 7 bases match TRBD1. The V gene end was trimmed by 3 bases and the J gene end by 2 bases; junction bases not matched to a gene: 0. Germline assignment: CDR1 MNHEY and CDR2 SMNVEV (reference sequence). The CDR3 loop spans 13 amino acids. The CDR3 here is CASSLDRNYGYTF. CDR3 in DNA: TGTGCCAGCAGTTTGGACAGGAACTATGGCTACACCTTC.

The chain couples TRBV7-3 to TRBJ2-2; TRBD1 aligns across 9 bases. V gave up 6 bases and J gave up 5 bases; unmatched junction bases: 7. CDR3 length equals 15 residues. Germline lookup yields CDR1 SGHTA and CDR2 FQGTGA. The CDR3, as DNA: TGTGCCAGCAGTTTACAGGGGGCGGGGACCGGGGAGCTGTTTTTT. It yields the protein CASSLQGAGTGELFF.

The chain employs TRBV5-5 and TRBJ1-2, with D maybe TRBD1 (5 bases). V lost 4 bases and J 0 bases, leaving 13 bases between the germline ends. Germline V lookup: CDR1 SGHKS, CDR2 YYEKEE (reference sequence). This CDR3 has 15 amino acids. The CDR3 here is CASSPQGRANYGYTF. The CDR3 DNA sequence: TGTGCCAGCAGCCCCCAGGGCAGAGCTAACTATGGCTACACCTTC.

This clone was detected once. DNA for the CDR3: TGTGCCAGCAGCCAAGGACTAGCGGCGGTAGACTCCTACAATGAGCAGTTCTTC. Protein sequence: CASSQGLAAVDSYNEQFF. The chain carries TRBV4-2 and TRBJ2-1, with 9 bases that match TRBD2. Germline loops: CDR1 LGHNA, CDR2 YNFKEQ. V was clipped by 1 base and J by 0 bases; unmatched bases: 7. The length of the CDR3 is 18 residues.

The CDR3 DNA sequence: TGTGCCAGCAGTGAAACCGCGGGGTTCGGCAATGAGCAGTTCTTC. Encoded protein: CASSETAGFGNEQFF. J is TRBJ2-1 and V is TRBV2; tentative D call: TRBD2 (6 bases). In germline, CDR1 is SNHLY, CDR2 FYNNEI. The germline V and J ends were trimmed by 2 bases and 6 bases, with 14 bases remaining between them. This CDR3 has 15 amino acids.

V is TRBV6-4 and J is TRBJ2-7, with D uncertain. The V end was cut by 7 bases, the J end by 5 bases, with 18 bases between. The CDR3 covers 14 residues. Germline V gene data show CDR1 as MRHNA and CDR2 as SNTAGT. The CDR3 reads CASTPRVTFHEQYF. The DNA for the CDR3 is TGTGCCAGCACTCCCCGGGTTACCTTCCACGAGCAGTACTTC.

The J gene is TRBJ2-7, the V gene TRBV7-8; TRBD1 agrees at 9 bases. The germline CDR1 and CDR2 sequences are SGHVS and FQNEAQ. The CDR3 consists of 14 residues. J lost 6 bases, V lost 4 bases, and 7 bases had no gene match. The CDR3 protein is CASSSGTGRGEQYF. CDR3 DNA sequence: TGTGCCAGCAGCTCAGGGACAGGGCGAGGCGAGCAGTACTTC.

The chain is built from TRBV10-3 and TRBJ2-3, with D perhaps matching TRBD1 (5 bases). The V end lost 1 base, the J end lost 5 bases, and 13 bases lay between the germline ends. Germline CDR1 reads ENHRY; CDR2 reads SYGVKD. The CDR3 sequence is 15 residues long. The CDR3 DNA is TGTGCCATCAGTGAGTACCCACCCAGGGAAGATACGCAGTATTTT. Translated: CAISEYPPREDTQYF.

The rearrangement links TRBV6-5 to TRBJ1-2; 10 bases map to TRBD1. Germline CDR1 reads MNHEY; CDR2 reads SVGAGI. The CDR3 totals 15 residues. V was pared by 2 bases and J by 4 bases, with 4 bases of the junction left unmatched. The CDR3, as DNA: TGTGCCAGCAGTTACGACAGGGGGCACGGCTATGGCTACACCTTC. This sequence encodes CASSYDRGHGYGYTF.

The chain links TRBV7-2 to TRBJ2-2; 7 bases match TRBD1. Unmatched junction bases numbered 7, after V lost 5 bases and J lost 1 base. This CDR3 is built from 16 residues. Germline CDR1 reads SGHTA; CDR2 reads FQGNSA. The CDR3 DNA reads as TGTGCCAGCAGCCCCCTTCAGGGGGTGAACACCGGGGAGCTGTTTTTT. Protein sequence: CASSPLQGVNTGELFF.

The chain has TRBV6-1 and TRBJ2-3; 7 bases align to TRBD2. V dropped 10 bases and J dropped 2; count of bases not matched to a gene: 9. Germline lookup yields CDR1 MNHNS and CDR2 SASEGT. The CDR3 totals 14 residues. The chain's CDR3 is CATSLRGITDTQYF. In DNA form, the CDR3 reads TGTGCCACCTCTCTGCGGGGGATCACAGATACGCAGTATTTT.

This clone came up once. CDR3 DNA sequence: TGTGCCAGCAGCTTAGATCGGGGGGCAGCGCCCTACAATGAGCAGTTCTTC. Translation: CASSLDRGAAPYNEQFF. The V gene is TRBV11-2, the J gene TRBJ2-1; D may be TRBD2 (7 bases). Germline-derived CDR1 and CDR2 are SGHAT and FQNNGV. V lost 0 bases, J lost 2 bases, and 14 bases lay in between. The CDR3 loop spans 17 amino acids. The variable domain in full, with the rest retrieved from reference TRBV11-2 and TRBJ2-1, is EAGVAQSPRYKIIEKRQSVAFWCNPISGHATLYWYQQILGQGPKLLIQFQNNGVVDDSQLPKDRFSAERLKGVDSTLKIQPAKLEDSAVYLCASSLDRGAAPYNEQFFGPGTRLTVL.

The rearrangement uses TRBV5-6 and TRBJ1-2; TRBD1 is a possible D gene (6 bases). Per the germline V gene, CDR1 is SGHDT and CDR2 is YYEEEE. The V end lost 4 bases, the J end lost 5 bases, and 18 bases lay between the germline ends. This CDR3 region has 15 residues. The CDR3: CASSPAQGLPYGYTF. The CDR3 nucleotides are TGTGCCAGCAGCCCCGCACAGGGATTACCTTATGGCTACACCTTC.

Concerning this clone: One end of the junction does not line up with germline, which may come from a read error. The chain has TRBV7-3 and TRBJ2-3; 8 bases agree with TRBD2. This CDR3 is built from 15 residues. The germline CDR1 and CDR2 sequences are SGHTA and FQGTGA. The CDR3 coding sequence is TGTGCCAGCAGCATAACTAGCGGAAACACAGATACGCAGTATTTT. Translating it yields CASSITSGNTDTQYF.

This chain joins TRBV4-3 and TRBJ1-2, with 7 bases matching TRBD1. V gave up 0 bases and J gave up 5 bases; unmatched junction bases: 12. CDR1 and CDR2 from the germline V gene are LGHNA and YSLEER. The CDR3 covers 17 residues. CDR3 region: CASSQEGVDRVIYGYTF. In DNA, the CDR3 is TGCGCCAGCAGCCAAGAGGGGGTAGACAGGGTCATATATGGCTACACCTTC.

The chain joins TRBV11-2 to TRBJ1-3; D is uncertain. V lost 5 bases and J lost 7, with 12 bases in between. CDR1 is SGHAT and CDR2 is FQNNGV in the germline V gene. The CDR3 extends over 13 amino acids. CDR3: CASSEGTKNTIYF. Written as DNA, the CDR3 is TGTGCCAGCAGCGAGGGAACCAAGAACACCATATATTTT.

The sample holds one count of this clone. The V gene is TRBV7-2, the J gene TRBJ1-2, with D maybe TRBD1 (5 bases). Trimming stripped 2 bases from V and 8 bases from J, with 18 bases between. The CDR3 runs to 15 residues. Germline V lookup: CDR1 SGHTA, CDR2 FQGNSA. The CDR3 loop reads CASSLTYLGGRGYTF. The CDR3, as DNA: TGTGCCAGCAGCTTAACTTACCTCGGGGGACGAGGCTACACCTTC.

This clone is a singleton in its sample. CDR3 residues: CASSPEGRGGTDTQYF. DNA for the CDR3: TGTGCCAGCAGCCCCGAGGGGCGGGGCGGCACAGATACGCAGTATTTT. This sequence joins TRBV7-3 and TRBJ2-3; tentatively, D is TRBD2 (6 bases). Trimming stripped 5 bases from V and 1 base from J, with 16 bases between. The CDR3 spans 16 residues. Germline values: CDR1 SGHTA, CDR2 FQGTGA.